This T cell receptor beta chain was sequenced in a study of blood T cell repertoires in COVID-19. Overall study: The United States, Italy and Spain supplied acute and convalescent COVID-19 samples.

Germline CDR1 is SGHVS and CDR2 is FQNEAQ. V was trimmed by 5 bases and J by 8 bases, leaving 16 bases between them. This CDR3 has 15 residues. Per the study methods: Estimation of nucleated cell counts was performed using reference gene primer amplification. The repertoire was sequenced with immunoSEQ multiplex PCR; TCRdb's copy has only in-frame clones and lacks some. V and J calls and clone size are those listed in that table; D and trimming were worked out from the DNA. The sample carries 90,000 or so clones, about 91% recorded once. This clone is a singleton in its sample. The sample consisted of peripheral blood. This sequence joins TRBV7-8 and TRBJ1-6; D perhaps matches TRBD1 (5 bases). The clonotype was recovered from a man aged 55 to 70 with acute or convalescent COVID-19. The CDR3 region is CASSKQEFLYSPLHF. For the CDR3, the DNA is TGTGCCAGCAGCAAACAGGAGTTCCTATATTCACCCCTCCACTTT.